This note documents a single T cell receptor beta chain sequence. The antigen is unknown. The sample is drawn from a study of CD8 T cells in Susac syndrome. CDR1 MGHRA and CDR2 YSYEKL come from the germline V gene. The CDR3 runs to 16 residues. V dropped 0 bases and J dropped 2 bases, with 11 bases sitting between them. The RNA, about 0.45 to 1 ug, was put through reverse transcription using random hexamers. Amplification of TCR beta CDR3 spanned 54 Vbeta and 13 Jbeta via immunoSEQ multiplex PCR. One entry per CDR3 protein results from TCRdb running MiXCR on the immunoSEQ multiplex PCR reads. The data hold roughly 190,000 distinct CDR3 sequences, with 95% observed a single time. From blood CD8+ and CD4+ T cells, the TCR beta chain was sequenced. Study-wide results and limits: Total CD8+ repertoires held approximately 15 Susac-specific public clones, while CD8+ TEMRA repertoires held four or five.

The receptor was derived from a human donor with Susac syndrome. The specimen sequenced was CD8+ T cells from PBMCs. This chain joins TRBV4-1 and TRBJ2-1; D is unresolved. CDR3 DNA sequence: TGCGCCAGCAGCCAAGATTATAGTTATCCCTACAATGAGCAGTTCTTC. This sequence encodes CASSQDYSYPYNEQFF.